This T cell receptor beta chain came from a study of blood T cell repertoires in COVID-19. Study at large: Researchers got acute and convalescent COVID-19 samples from the United States, Italy and Spain. From T cells, B-cell-depleted T cells, or PBMCs came the material, which was cDNA or gDNA.

Original methodology: Estimated nucleated cell counts came from reference gene primer amplification. Sequencing was performed with immunoSEQ multiplex PCR; in TCRdb, only in-frame clones are kept and a portion is missing. Clone size and V and J calls were adopted from that table, with D and trimming inferred from the DNA. This table holds about 130,000 clones, approximately 83% found once. CDR1 is SGHKS, CDR2 YYEKEE, per germline (reference sequence). Trimming cost V 4 bases and J 6 bases, with 19 bases left between them. CDR3 size: 15 residues. This TCR derives from an elderly woman with acute or convalescent COVID-19. The material sequenced was peripheral blood. This rearrangement joins TRBV5-5 to TRBJ1-1, with D tentatively TRBD1 (6 bases). The chain's CDR3 is CASSRPGTIGAEAFF. CDR3 bases: TGTGCCAGCAGCCGTCCCGGGACAATCGGCGCTGAAGCTTTCTTT.